Listed below are T cell receptor beta chains from one sample, sequenced in a study of technical replicates of blood from a handful of donors. Using immunoSEQ multiplex PCR, the repertoire was profiled, and TCRdb retains in-frame clones only, with some absent. Of 81,000 or so clones listed, approximately 97% are singletons. Sequencing used T cells isolated from PBMCs. All receptors derive from a human donor in good health. Each CDR3 is given with its conserved first and last residue. A D gene is named only where the DNA matches it firmly. Only some rows state a clone size, as once, few, many or a class for expanded clones.

TRBJ1-5	.	.	TRBV6-5	TGTGCCAGCAGTTCCCGGGACATTTATCAGCCCCAGCATTTT	CASSSRDIYQPQHF
TRBJ1-1	.	.	TRBV7-9	TGTGCCAGCAGCCCGCAAGGCGGGGGTATTGAAGCTTTCTTT	CASSPQGGGIEAFF
TRBJ2-5	TRBD1	.	TRBV5-4	TGTGCCAGCAGCTTGGTAGGGGGCACAGAGACCCAGTACTTC	CASSLVGGTETQYF
TRBJ2-7	TRBD2	.	TRBV7-6	TGTGCCAGCAGCTTGACTAGCGAGGACTACGAGCAGTACTTC	CASSLTSEDYEQYF
TRBJ1-2	.	.	TRBV6-4	TGTGCCAGCAGTGATGGGCCTAGCCCTTATGGCTACACCTTC	CASSDGPSPYGYTF
TRBJ2-3	.	.	TRBV7-6	TGTGCCAGCAGCTCGGGTAGGACAGATACGCAGTATTTT	CASSSGRTDTQYF
TRBJ2-7	TRBD2	.	TRBV7-3	TGTGCCAGCAGCTCTAGCGGGGGAGCCCCCTACGAGCAGTACTTC	CASSSSGGAPYEQYF
TRBJ2-5	TRBD1	.	TRBV5-1	TGCGCCAGCAGCGAATTGGGACAGCAAGAGACCCAGTACTTC	CASSELGQQETQYF
TRBJ2-1	.	.	TRBV5-4	TGTGCCAGCAGGTTTAACAATGAGCAGTTCTTC	CASRFNNEQFF
TRBJ1-2	TRBD1	.	TRBV11-3	TGTGCCAGCAGCTTAGTGGGGACAGATATTCCCTATGGCTACACCTTC	CASSLVGTDIPYGYTF
TRBJ2-7	TRBD2	.	TRBV5-4	TGTGCCAGCAGCTTGACACTAGCGGGAGATGGGGCCTACGAGCAGTACTTC	CASSLTLAGDGAYEQYF
TRBJ1-5	TRBD1	.	TRBV6-4	TGTGCCAGCAGTGACGGGACTTCCCGGGACGGGGCCAGGGGGGTTTGGCCCCAGCATTTT	CASSDGTSRDGARGVWPQHF
TRBJ2-7	TRBD2	.	TRBV19	TGTGCCAGTAGTATAGATCGGGAGGCTTTCACCTACGAGCAGTACTTC	CASSIDREAFTYEQYF
TRBJ1-5	.	.	TRBV6-5	TGTGCCAGCACCTCGGGTAATCAGCCCCAGCATTTT	CASTSGNQPQHF
TRBJ1-1	.	.	TRBV29-1	TGCAGCGTTGAGGCAGGGTCTCAGAACACTGAAGCTTTCTTT	CSVEAGSQNTEAFF
TRBJ1-2	TRBD1	.	TRBV25-1	TGTGCCAGCAGTTCGGACCCACAGGGGGACTATGGCTACACCTTC	CASSSDPQGDYGYTF
TRBJ2-1	.	.	TRBV4-1	TGCGCCAGCGCGCCCTGGGGGCGGGAGACCCAAGGGGTCTACAATGAGCAGTTCTTC	CASAPWGRETQGVYNEQFF
TRBJ1-6	.	once	TRBV7-9	TGTGCCAGCAGCCCCGTTAGGAGCTCCTATAATTCACCCCTCCACTTT	CASSPVRSSYNSPLHF
TRBJ1-2	.	.	TRBV4-1	TGCGCCAGCAGCACGATAAAAAGCCTAAACTATGGCTACACCTTC	CASSTIKSLNYGYTF
TRBJ1-1	.	once	TRBV5-1	TGCGCCAGCAGCTTGGCCCCAGGGAACACTGAAGCTTTCTTT	CASSLAPGNTEAFF
TRBJ1-5	TRBD1	.	TRBV5-1	TGCGCCAGCAGCCCGGGGACAGTGGGGAAGCCCCAGCATTTT	CASSPGTVGKPQHF
TRBJ2-1	.	.	TRBV19	TGTGCCAGTAGACAATTCAATGAGCAGTTCTTC	CASRQFNEQFF
TRBJ2-5	.	.	TRBV18	TGTGCCAGCTCACCACGGGCTTCAGGGCAGGAGACCCAGTACTTC	CASSPRASGQETQYF
TRBJ1-2	.	once	TRBV29-1	TGCAGCGTTCACAGGGCAGCTAACTATGGCTACACCTTC	CSVHRAANYGYTF
TRBJ2-7	.	.	TRBV11-2	TGTGCCAGCAGCTTAGGCGCGGGCGAGCAGTACTTC	CASSLGAGEQYF
TRBJ2-7	TRBD1	.	TRBV9	TGTGCCAGCAGCGGTAACAGGGGAGCCTACGAGCAGTACTTC	CASSGNRGAYEQYF
TRBJ2-7	.	.	TRBV6-1	TGTGCCAGCCACGACACCTACGAGCAGTACTTC	CASHDTYEQYF
TRBJ2-3	TRBD2	.	TRBV9	TGTGCCAGCAGCCCAAGGGGGCATGGACTAGCGGGCACAGATACGCAGTATTTT	CASSPRGHGLAGTDTQYF
TRBJ2-1	TRBD2	few	TRBV28	TGTGCCAGCAGTTTACGTAGCGGGGATTACAATGAGCAGTTCTTC	CASSLRSGDYNEQFF
TRBJ2-3	TRBD2	.	TRBV6-5	TGTGCCAGCAGTTACCCCACTAGCGGGGGGACAGATACGCAGTATTTT	CASSYPTSGGTDTQYF
TRBJ2-2	.	.	TRBV5-1	TGCGCCAGCAGCTTGGTCAGTACCGGGGAGCTGTTTTTT	CASSLVSTGELFF
TRBJ2-3	.	.	TRBV23-1	TGCGCCAGCAGTTTTCCCTACCCTATCGCAGATACGCAGTATTTT	CASSFPYPIADTQYF
TRBJ2-7	.	.	TRBV6-5	TGTGCCAGCGGTATGAGCTCCTACGAGCAGTACTTC	CASGMSSYEQYF
TRBJ2-5	TRBD1	.	TRBV2	TGTGCCAGCAGTGGGGACAGCCAAGAGACCCAGTACTTC	CASSGDSQETQYF
TRBJ2-7	.	.	TRBV28	TGTGCCAGCAGTACGCCCCCGGGGAGGCCTTATTCCTACGAGCAGTACTTC	CASSTPPGRPYSYEQYF
TRBJ2-4	.	.	TRBV19	TGTGCCAGTAGTAGATTGGGACTCACCAAAAACATTCAGTACTTC	CASSRLGLTKNIQYF
TRBJ1-1	TRBD1	.	TRBV14	TGTGCCAGCAGCCAAGATTCGGGCAGGGGGTACGTGAACACTGAAGCTTTCTTT	CASSQDSGRGYVNTEAFF
TRBJ1-1	TRBD1	.	TRBV19	TGTGCCAGTAGGTGGGACAGTCGGGCTTTCTTT	CASRWDSRAFF
TRBJ1-5	TRBD1	.	TRBV27	TGTGCCAGCAGGTGGACAGGGGCTTTAAGTCAGCCCCAGCATTTT	CASRWTGALSQPQHF
TRBJ1-4	.	.	TRBV6-1	TGTGCCAGCAGTGAAGCAGGTCTCGGACGGGGTAATGAAAAACTGTTTTTT	CASSEAGLGRGNEKLFF
TRBJ1-2	.	.	TRBV5-6	TGTGCCAGCAGCTTAGGACAGCTCTATGGCTACACCTTC	CASSLGQLYGYTF
TRBJ2-7	.	.	TRBV6-5	TGTGCCAGCAGTTCAGGGTTCTACGAGCAGTACTTC	CASSSGFYEQYF
TRBJ1-1	.	.	TRBV7-8	TGTGCCAGCAGCTTCTCAAAACTGGGGCTGACCCCGAAGAACACTGAAGCTTTCTTT	CASSFSKLGLTPKNTEAFF
TRBJ2-5	.	.	TRBV2	TGTGCGGCGGGCAGGGGCTACCAAGAGACCCAGTACTTC	CAAGRGYQETQYF
TRBJ2-2	TRBD1	.	TRBV7-7	TGTGCTAGCAGACAGGGGTCCAACACCGGGGAGCTGTTTTTT	CASRQGSNTGELFF
TRBJ2-5	TRBD1	.	TRBV28	TGTGCCAGCAGTTCGAACAGGGGGCGGGAGACCCAGTACTTC	CASSSNRGRETQYF
TRBJ1-2	TRBD1	.	TRBV19	TGTGCCAGTAGCGGCAGGGGGCTTGGCTATGGCTACACCTTC	CASSGRGLGYGYTF
TRBJ2-5	.	.	TRBV7-7	TGTGCCAGCAGTCGGGACCAAGAGACCCAGTACTTC	CASSRDQETQYF
TRBJ2-3	TRBD2	once	TRBV7-9	TGTGCCAGCGCCCCTACTAGCGGGGACACAGATACGCAGTATTTT	CASAPTSGDTDTQYF
TRBJ1-5	TRBD1	.	TRBV28	TGTGCCAGCAGTTCTTGGACAGGAATGGGCAATCAGCCCCAGCATTTT	CASSSWTGMGNQPQHF
TRBJ2-1	.	.	TRBV11-2	TGTGCCAGCAGCTTCTTAGCCGGGACTTACAATGAGCAGTTCTTC	CASSFLAGTYNEQFF
TRBJ2-5	TRBD2	.	TRBV7-9	TGTGCCAGCAGCTTCCTAGCGGGGGACGGAGAGACCCAGTACTTC	CASSFLAGDGETQYF